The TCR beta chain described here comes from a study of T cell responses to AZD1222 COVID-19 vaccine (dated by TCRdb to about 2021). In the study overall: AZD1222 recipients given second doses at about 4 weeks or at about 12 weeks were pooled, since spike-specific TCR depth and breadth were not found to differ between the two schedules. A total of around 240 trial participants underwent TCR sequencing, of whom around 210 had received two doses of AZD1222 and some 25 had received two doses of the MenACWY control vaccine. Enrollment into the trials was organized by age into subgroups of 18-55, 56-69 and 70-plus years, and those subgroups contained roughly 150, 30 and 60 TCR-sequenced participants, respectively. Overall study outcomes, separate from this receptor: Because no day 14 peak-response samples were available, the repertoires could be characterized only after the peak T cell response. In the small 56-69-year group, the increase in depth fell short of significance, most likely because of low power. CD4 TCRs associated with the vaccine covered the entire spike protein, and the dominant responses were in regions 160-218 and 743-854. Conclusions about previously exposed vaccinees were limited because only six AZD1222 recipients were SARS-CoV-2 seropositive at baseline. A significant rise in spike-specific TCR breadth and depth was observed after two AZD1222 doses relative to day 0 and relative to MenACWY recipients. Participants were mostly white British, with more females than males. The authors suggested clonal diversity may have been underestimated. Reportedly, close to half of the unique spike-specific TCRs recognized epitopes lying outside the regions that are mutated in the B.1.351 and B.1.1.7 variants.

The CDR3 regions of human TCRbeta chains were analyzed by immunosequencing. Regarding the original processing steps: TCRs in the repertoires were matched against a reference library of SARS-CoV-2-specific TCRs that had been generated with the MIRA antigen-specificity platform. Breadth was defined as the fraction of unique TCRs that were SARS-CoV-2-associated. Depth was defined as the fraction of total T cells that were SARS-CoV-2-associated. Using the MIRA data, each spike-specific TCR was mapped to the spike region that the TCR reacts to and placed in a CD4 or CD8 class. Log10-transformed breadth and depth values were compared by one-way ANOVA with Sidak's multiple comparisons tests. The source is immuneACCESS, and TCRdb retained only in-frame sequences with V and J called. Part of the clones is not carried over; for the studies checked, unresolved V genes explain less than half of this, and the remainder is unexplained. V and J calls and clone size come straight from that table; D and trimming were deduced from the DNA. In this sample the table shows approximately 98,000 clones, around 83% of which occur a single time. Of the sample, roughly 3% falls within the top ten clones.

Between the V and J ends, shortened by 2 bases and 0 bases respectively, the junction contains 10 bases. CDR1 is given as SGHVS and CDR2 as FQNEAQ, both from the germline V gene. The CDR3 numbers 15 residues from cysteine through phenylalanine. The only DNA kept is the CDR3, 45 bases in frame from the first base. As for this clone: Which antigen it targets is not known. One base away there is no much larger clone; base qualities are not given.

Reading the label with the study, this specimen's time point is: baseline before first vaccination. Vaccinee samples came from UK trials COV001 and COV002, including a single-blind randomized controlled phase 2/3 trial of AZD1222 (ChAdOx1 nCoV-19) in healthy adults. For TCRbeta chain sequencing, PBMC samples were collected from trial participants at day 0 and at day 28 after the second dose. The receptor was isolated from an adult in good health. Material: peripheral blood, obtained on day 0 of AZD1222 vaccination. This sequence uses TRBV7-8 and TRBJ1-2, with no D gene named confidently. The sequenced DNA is TGTGCCAGCAGCTTACGACTGTCGCCTAACTATGGCTACACCTTC. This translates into CASSLRLSPNYGYTF.